The T cell receptor (beta chain) under discussion was sequenced for a study of immune cell composition in non-small cell lung cancer. The normal lung sample lay at least 3 cm, and maximally far, from the tumour. This CDR3 region has 16 residues. The germline V gene has CDR1 SGHAT and CDR2 FQNNGV. With 2 bases removed from V and 1 base from J, the gap between germline ends came to 14 bases. Profiled with immunoSEQ multiplex PCR; TCRdb holds only in-frame clones, not every one. Among over 5,000 clones, over 55% were seen once, and the ten largest hold 5.8%. The sample comprised non-adjacent lung tissue. The origin of this receptor is a human donor with non-small cell lung cancer. The chain has TRBV11-2 and TRBJ1-1; TRBD1 is a possible D gene (6 bases). As DNA, the CDR3 is TGTGCCAGCAGCTTAATTGGGGGCGAGGCGAACACTGAAGCTTTCTTT. This translates into CASSLIGGEANTEAFF. The full variable domain, rest sourced from reference TRBV11-2 and TRBJ1-1, is EAGVAQSPRYKIIEKRQSVAFWCNPISGHATLYWYQQILGQGPKLLIQFQNNGVVDDSQLPKDRFSAERLKGVDSTLKIQPAKLEDSAVYLCASSLIGGEANTEAFFGQGTRLTVV.